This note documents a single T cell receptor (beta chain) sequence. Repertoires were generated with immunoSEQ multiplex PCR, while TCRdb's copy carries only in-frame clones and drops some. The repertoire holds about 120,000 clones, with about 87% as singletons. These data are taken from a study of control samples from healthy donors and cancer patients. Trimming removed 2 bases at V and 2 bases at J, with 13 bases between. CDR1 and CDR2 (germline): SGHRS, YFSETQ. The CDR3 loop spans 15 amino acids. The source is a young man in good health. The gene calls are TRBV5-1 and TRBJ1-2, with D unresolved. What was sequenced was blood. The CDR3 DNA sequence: TGCGCCAGCAGCTTTGGAGAAGTGAGGAACTATGGCTACACCTTC. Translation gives CASSFGEVRNYGYTF.